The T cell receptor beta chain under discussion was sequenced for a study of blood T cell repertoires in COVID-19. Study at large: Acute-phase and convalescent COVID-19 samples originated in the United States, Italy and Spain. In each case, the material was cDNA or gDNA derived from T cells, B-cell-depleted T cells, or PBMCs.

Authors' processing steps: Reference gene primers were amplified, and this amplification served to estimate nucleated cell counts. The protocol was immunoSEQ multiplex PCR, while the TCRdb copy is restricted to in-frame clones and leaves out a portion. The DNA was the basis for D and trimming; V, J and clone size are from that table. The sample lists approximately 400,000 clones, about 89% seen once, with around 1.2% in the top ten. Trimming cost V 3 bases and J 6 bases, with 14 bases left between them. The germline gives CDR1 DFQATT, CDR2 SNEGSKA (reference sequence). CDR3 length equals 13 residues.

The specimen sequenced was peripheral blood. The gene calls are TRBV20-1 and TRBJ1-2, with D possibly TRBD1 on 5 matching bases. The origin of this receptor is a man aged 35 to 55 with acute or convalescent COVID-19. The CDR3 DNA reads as TGCAGTGCTAGTCTTTCTCAGGGTAATGGCTACACCTTC. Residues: CSASLSQGNGYTF.